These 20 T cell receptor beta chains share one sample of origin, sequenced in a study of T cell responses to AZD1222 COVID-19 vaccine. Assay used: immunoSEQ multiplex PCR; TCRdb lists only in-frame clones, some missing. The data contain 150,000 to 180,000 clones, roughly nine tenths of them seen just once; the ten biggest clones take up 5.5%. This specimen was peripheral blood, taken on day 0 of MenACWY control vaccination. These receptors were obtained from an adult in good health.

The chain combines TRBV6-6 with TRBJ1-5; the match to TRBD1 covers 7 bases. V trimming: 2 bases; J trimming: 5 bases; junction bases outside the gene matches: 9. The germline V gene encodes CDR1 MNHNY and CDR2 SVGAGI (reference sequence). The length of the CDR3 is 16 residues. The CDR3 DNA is TGTGCCAGCAGTTACACACCAGGGACAGTCGATCAGCCCCAGCATTTT. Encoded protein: CASSYTPGTVDQPQHF.

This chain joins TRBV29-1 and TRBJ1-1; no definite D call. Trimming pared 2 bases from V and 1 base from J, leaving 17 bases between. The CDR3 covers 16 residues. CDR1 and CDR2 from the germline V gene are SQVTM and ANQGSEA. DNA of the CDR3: TGCAGCGTTGAAAAGGCCGGGGTTAGCACGAACACTGAAGCTTTCTTT. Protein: CSVEKAGVSTNTEAFF.

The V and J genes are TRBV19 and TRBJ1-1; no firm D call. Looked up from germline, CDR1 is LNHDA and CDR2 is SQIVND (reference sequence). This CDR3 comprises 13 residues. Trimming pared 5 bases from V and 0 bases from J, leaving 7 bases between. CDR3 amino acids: CASSSVLNTEAFF. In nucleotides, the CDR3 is TGTGCCAGTAGTTCGGTGTTGAACACTGAAGCTTTCTTT. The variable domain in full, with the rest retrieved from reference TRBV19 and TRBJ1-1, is DGGITQSPKYLFRKEGQNVTLSCEQNLNHDAMYWYRQDPGQGLRLIYYSQIVNDFQKGDIAEGYSVSREKKESFPLTVTSAQKNPTAFYLCASSSVLNTEAFFGQGTRLTVV.

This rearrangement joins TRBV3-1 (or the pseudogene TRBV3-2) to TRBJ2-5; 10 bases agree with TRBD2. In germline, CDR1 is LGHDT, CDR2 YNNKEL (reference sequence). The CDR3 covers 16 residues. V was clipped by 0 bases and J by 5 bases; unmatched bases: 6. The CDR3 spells CASSQDSGGAWETQYF. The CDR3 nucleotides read TGTGCCAGCAGCCAAGACAGCGGGGGGGCTTGGGAGACCCAGTACTTC.

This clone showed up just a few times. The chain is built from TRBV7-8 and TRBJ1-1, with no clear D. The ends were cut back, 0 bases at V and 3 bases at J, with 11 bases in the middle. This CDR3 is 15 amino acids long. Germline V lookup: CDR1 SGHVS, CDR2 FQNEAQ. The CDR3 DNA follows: TGTGCCAGCAGCTTAGCGGTCGTAGTACACACTGAAGCTTTCTTT. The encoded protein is CASSLAVVVHTEAFF. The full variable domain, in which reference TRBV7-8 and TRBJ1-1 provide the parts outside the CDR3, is GAGVSQSPRYKVAKRGQDVALRCDPISGHVSLFWYQQALGQGPEFLTYFQNEAQLDKSGLPSDRFFAERPEGSVSTLKIQRTQQEDSAVYLCASSLAVVVHTEAFFGQGTRLTVV.

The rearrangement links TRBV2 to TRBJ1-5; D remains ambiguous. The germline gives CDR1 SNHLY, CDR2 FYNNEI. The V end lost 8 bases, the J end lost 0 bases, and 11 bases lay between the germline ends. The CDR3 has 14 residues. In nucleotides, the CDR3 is TGTGCCAGCCGGAGCGGTAATAGCAATCAGCCCCAGCATTTT. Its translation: CASRSGNSNQPQHF.

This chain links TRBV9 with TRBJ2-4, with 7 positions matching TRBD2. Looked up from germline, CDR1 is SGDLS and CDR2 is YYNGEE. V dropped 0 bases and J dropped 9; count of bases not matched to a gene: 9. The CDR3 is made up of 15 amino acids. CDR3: CASSVEEGTGGIQYF. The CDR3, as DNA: TGTGCCAGCAGCGTAGAGGAGGGGACGGGGGGCATTCAGTACTTC.

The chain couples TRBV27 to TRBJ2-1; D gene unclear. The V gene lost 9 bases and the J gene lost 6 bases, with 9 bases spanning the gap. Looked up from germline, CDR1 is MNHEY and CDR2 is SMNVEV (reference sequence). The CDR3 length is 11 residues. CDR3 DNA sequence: TGTGCCAGTTCATCTTCCAATGAGCAGTTCTTC. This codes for CASSSSNEQFF.

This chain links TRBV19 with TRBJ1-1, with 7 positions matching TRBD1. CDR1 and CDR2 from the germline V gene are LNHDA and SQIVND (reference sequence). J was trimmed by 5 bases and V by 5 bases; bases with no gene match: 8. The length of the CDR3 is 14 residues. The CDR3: CASSPRDRVTEAFF. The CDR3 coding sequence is TGTGCCAGTAGTCCCCGGGACAGAGTTACTGAAGCTTTCTTT. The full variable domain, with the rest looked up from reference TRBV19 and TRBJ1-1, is DGGITQSPKYLFRKEGQNVTLSCEQNLNHDAMYWYRQDPGQGLRLIYYSQIVNDFQKGDIAEGYSVSREKKESFPLTVTSAQKNPTAFYLCASSPRDRVTEAFFGQGTRLTVV.

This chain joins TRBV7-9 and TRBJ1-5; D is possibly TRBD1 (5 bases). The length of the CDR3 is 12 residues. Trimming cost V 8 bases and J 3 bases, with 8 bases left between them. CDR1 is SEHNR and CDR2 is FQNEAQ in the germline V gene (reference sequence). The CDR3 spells CASSGTNQPQHF. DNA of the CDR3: TGTGCCAGCTCCGGGACCAATCAGCCCCAGCATTTT.

The CDR3 sequence is CASSESVDRVNYGYTF. For the CDR3, the DNA is TGTGCCAGCAGTGAATCGGTAGACAGGGTTAACTATGGCTACACCTTC. The J gene is TRBJ1-2, the V gene TRBV2, with 7 bases identical to TRBD1. In germline, CDR1 is SNHLY, CDR2 FYNNEI. V dropped 2 bases and J dropped 1; count of bases not matched to a gene: 7. The CDR3 has 16 residues.

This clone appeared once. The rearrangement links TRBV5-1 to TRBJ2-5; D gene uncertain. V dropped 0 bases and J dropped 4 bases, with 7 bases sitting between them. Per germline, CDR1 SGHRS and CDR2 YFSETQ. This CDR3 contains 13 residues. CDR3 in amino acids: CASSLEDGETQYF. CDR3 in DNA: TGCGCCAGCAGCTTGGAGGATGGAGAGACCCAGTACTTC.

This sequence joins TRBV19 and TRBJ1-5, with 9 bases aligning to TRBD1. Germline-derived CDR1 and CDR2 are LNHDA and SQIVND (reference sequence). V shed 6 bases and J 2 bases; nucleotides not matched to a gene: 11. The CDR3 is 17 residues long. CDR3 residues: CASSKLDRGRGNQPQHF. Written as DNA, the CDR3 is TGTGCCAGTAGCAAATTGGACAGGGGAAGGGGCAATCAGCCCCAGCATTTT.

The CDR3 bases are TGTGCCAGCAGCCCGGGGATCGGACGGGGGTACGAGCAGTACTTC. It is translated as CASSPGIGRGYEQYF. The chain joins TRBV5-8 to TRBJ2-7, with a tentative D call TRBD2 (6 bases). Trimming cost V 4 bases and J 4 bases, with 18 bases left between them. Germline-derived CDR1 and CDR2 are SGHTS and YDEGEE. This CDR3 comprises 15 residues.

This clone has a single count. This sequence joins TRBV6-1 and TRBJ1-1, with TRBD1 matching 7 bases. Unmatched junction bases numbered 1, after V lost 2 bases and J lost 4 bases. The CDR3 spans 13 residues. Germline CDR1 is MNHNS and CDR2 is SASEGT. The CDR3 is CASSERGLTEAFF. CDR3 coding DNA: TGTGCCAGCAGTGAAAGGGGGCTCACTGAAGCTTTCTTT.

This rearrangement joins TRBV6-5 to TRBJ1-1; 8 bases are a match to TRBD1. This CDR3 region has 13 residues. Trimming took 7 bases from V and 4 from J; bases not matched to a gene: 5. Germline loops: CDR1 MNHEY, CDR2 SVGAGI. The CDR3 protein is CASTGDRSTEAFF. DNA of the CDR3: TGTGCCAGCACCGGGGACAGGAGCACTGAAGCTTTCTTT.

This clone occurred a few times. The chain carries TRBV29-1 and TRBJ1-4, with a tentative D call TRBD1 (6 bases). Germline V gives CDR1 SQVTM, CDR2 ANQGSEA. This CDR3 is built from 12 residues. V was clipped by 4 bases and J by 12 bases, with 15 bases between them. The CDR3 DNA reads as TGCAGCGTTGGGTCGACGGACAGAGAACTGTTTTTT. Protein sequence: CSVGSTDRELFF.

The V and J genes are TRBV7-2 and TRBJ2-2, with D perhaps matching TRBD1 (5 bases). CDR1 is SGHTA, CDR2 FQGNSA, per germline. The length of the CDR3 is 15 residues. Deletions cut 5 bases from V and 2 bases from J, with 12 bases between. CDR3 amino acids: CASSPRRGNTGELFF. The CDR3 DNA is TGTGCCAGCAGCCCTCGAAGGGGCAACACCGGGGAGCTGTTTTTT.

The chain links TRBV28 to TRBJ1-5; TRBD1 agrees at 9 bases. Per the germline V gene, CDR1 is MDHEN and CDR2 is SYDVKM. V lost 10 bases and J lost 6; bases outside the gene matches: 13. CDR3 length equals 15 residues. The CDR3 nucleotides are TGTGCCACCAACGAGGGACAGGGTGGCACTCAGCCCCAGCATTTT. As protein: CATNEGQGGTQPQHF.

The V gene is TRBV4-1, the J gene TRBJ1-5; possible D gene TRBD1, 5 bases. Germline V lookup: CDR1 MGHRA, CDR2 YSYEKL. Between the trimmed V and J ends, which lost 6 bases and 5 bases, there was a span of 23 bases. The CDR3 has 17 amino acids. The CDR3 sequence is CASRLPGPECRDQPQHF. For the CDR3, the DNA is TGCGCCAGCAGGCTTCCGGGGCCTGAATGCCGCGATCAGCCCCAGCATTTT.